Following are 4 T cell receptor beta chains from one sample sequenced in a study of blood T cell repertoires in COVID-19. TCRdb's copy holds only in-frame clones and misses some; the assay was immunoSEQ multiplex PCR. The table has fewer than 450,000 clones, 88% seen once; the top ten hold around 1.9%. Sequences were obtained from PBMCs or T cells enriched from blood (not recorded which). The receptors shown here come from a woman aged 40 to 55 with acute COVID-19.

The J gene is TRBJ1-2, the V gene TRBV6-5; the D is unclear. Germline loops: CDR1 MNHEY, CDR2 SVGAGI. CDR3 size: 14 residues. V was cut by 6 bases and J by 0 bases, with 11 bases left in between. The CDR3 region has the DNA TGTGCCAGCAGGCGTACTTTAGCTAACTATGGCTACACCTTC. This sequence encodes CASRRTLANYGYTF.

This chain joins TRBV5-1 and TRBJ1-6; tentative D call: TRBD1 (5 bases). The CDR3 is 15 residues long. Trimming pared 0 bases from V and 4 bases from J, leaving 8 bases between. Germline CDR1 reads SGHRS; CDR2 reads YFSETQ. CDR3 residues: CASSLGQIYNSPLHF. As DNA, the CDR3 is TGCGCCAGCAGCTTGGGACAGATTTATAATTCACCCCTCCACTTT.

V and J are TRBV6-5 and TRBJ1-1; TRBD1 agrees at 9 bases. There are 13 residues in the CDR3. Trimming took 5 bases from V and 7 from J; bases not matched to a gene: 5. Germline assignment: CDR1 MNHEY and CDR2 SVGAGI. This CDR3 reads CASSISGQGEAFF. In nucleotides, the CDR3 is TGTGCCAGCAGTATATCGGGACAGGGTGAAGCTTTCTTT.

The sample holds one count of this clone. The CDR3 region is CASSWRTYEQYF. CDR3 coding DNA: TGTGCCAGCAGTTGGAGGACCTACGAGCAGTACTTC. The chain has TRBV12-3 or TRBV12-4 and TRBJ2-7, with a tentative D call TRBD2 (5 bases). The length of the CDR3 is 12 residues. Trimming removed 4 bases at V and 2 bases at J, with 6 bases between.